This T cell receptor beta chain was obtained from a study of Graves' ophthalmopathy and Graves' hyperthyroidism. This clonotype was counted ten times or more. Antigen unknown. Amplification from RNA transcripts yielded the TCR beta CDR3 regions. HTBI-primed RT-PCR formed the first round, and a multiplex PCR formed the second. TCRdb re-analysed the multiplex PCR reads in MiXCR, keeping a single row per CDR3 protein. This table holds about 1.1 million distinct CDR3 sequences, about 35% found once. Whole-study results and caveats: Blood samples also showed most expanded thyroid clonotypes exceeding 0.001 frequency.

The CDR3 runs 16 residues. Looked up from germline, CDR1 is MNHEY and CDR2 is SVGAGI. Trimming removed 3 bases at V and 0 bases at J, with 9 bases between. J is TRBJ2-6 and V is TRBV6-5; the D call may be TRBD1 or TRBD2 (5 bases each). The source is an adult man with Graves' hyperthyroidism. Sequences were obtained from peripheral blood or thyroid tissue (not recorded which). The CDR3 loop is CASSYGTVSGANVLTF. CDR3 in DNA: TGTGCCAGCAGTTATGGGACGGTCTCTGGGGCCAACGTCCTGACTTTC.